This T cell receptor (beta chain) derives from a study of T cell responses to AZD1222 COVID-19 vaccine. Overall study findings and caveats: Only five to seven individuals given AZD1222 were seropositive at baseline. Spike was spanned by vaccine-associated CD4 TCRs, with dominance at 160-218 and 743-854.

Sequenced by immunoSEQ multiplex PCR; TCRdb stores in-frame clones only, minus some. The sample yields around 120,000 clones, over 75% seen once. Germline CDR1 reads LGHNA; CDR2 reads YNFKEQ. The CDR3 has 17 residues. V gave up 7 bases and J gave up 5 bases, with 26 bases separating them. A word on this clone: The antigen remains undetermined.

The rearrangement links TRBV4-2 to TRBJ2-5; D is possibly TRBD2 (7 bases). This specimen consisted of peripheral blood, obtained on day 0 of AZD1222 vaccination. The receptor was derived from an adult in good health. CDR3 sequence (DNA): TGTGCCAGCAAGCGGGGAGGTGAAGGGGGGGCTCGGGAGACCCAGTACTTC. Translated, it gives CASKRGGEGGARETQYF.